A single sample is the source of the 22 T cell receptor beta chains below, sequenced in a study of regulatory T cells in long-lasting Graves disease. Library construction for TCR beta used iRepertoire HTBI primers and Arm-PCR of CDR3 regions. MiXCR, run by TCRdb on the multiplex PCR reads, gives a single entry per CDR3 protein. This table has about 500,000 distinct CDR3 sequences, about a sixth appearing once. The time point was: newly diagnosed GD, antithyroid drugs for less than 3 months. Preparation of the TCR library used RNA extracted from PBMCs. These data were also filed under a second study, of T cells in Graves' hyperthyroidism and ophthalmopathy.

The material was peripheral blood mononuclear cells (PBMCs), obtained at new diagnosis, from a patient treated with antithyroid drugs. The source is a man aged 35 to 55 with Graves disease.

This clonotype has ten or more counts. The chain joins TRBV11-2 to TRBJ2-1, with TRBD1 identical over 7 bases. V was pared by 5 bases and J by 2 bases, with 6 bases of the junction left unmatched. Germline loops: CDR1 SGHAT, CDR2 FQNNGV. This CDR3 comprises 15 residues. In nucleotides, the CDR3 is TGTGCCAGCAGCCCATCCGGGACAGCCTACAATGAGCAGTTCTTC. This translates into CASSPSGTAYNEQFF. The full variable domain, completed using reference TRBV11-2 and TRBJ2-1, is EAGVAQSPRYKIIEKRQSVAFWCNPISGHATLYWYQQILGQGPKLLIQFQNNGVVDDSQLPKDRFSAERLKGVDSTLKIQPAKLEDSAVYLCASSPSGTAYNEQFFGPGTRLTVL.

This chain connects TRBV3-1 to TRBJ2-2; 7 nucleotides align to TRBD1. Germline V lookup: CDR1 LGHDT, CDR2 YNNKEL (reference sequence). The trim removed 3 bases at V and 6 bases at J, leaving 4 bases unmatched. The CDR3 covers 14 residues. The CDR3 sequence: CASSHTDRAGELFF. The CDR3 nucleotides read TGTGCCAGCAGCCACACAGACAGGGCCGGGGAGCTGTTTTTT.

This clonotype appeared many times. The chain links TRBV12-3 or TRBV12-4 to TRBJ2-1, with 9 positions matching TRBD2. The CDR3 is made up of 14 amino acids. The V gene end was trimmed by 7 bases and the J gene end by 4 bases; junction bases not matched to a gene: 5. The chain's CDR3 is CASKASGKYNEQFF. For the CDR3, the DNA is TGTGCCAGCAAGGCTAGCGGGAAATACAATGAGCAGTTCTTC.

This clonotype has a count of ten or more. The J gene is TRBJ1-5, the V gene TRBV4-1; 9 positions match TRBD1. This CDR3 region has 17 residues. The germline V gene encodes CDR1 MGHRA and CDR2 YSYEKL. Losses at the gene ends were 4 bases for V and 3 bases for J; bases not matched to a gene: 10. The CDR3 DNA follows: TGCGCCAGCAGCCCGTTGAAGACAGGGGGACTCAATCAGCCCCAGCATTTT. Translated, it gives CASSPLKTGGLNQPQHF.

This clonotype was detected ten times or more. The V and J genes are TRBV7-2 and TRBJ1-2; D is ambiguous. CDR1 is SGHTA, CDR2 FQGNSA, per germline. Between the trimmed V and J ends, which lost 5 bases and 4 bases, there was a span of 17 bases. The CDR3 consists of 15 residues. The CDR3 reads CASSHGPSNPYGYTF. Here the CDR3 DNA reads TGTGCCAGCAGCCACGGGCCCTCAAACCCCTATGGCTACACCTTC.

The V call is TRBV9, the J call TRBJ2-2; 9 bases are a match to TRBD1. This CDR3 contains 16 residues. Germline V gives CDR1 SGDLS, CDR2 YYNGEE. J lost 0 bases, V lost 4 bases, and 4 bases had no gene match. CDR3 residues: CASSKRQGANTGELFF. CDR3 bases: TGTGCCAGCAGCAAGCGACAGGGGGCGAACACCGGGGAGCTGTTTTTT.

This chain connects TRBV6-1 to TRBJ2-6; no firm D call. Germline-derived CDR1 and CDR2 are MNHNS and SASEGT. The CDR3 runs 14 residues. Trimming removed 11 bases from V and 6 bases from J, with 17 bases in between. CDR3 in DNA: TGTGCCGGGCTCGTGAGGCCAAAGGCCAACGTCCTGACTTTC. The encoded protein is CAGLVRPKANVLTF.

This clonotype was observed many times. DNA of the CDR3: TGTGCCAGCAGTGAAGCCGGCGCGGGAGAAGCGAACACCGGGGAGCTGTTTTTT. This translates into CASSEAGAGEANTGELFF. The rearrangement links TRBV2 to TRBJ2-2; 7 nucleotides align to TRBD2. Germline trimming cut 0 bases from V and 0 bases from J; bases unmatched to any gene: 7. The CDR3 sequence is 18 residues long. CDR1 SNHLY and CDR2 FYNNEI come from the germline V gene. Filled out from reference TRBV2 and TRBJ2-2, the complete variable domain reads EPEVTQTPSHQVTQMGQEVILRCVPISNHLYFYWYRQILGQKVEFLVSFYNNEISEKSEIFDDQFSVERPDGSNFTLKIRSTKLEDSAMYFCASSEAGAGEANTGELFFGEGSRLTVL.

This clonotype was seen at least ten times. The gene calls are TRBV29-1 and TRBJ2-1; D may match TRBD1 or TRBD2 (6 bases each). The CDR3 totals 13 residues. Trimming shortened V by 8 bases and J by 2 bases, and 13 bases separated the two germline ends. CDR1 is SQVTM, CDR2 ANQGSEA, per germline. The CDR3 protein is CSSRGQTYNEQFF. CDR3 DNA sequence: TGCAGCTCACGGGGGCAGACCTACAATGAGCAGTTCTTC.

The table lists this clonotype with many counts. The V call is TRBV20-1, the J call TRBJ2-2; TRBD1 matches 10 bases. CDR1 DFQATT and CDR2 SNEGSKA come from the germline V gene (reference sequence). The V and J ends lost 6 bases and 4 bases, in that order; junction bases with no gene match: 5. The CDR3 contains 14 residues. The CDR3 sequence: CSAGTGAPTGELFF. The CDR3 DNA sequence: TGCAGTGCAGGGACAGGGGCGCCCACCGGGGAGCTGTTTTTT.

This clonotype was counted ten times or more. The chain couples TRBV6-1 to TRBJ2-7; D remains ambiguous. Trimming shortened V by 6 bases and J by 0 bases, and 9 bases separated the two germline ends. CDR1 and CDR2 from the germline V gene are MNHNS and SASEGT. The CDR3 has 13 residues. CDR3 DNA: TGTGCCAGCAGCGTGCACCTCTCCTACGAGCAGTACTTC. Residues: CASSVHLSYEQYF.

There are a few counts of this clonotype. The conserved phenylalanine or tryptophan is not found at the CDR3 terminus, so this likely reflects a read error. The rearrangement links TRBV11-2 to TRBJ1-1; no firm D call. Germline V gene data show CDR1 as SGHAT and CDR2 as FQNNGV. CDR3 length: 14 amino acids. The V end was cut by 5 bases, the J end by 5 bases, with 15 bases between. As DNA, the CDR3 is TGTGCCAGCAGCCCTTACCGGGGATTGACTGAAGCTTTCTCT. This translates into CASSPYRGLTEAFS.

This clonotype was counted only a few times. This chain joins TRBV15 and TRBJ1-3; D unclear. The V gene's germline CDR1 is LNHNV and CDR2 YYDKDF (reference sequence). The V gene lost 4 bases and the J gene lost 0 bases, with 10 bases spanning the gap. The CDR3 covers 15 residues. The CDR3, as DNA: TGTGCCACCAGCAAAGGACGAGACTCTGGAAACACCATATATTTT. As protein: CATSKGRDSGNTIYF. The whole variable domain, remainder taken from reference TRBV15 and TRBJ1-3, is DAMVIQNPRYQVTQFGKPVTLSCSQTLNHNVMYWYQQKSSQAPKLLFHYYDKDFNNEADTPDNFQSRRPNTSFCFLDIRSPGLGDTAMYLCATSKGRDSGNTIYFGEGSWLTVV.

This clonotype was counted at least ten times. DNA for the CDR3: TGTGCCAGCAGCGAATCCCTTAGGGATCAGCCCCAGCATTTT. Translation gives CASSESLRDQPQHF. The chain recombines TRBV5-6 with TRBJ1-5; no clear D. Germline loops: CDR1 SGHDT, CDR2 YYEEEE. The CDR3 is 14 amino acids. V lost 4 bases and J 5 bases, leaving 13 bases between the germline ends.

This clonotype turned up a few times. The CDR3 loop is CASSTDRGDPIYF. The CDR3 DNA is TGTGCCAGCAGCACGGACAGGGGTGATCCCATTTACTTC. The J gene is TRBJ2-7, the V gene TRBV11-2; 9 bases line up with TRBD1. The V gene end was trimmed by 5 bases and the J gene end by 13 bases; junction bases not matched to a gene: 12. The CDR3 has 13 amino acids. CDR1 is SGHAT and CDR2 is FQNNGV in the germline V gene.

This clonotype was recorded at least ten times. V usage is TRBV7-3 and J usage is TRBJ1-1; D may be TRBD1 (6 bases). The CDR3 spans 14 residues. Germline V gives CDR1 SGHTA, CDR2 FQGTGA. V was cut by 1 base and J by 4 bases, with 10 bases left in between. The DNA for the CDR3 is TGTGCCAGCAGCTTAAAGGGGGGTGGCACTGAAGCTTTCTTT. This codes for CASSLKGGGTEAFF.

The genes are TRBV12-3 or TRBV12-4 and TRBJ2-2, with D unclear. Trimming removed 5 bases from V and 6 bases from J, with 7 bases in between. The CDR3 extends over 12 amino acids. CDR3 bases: TGTGCCAGCAGTAAAGCTGCCGGGGAGCTGTTTTTT. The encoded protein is CASSKAAGELFF.

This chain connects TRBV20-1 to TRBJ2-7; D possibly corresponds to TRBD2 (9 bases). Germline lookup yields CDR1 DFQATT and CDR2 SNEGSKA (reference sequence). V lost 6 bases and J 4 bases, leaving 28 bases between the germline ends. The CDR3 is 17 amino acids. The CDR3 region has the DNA TGCAGTGCGTCAGGGGGCGGGCCGGGACTAGCAGAATACGAGCAGTACTTC. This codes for CSASGGGPGLAEYEQYF.

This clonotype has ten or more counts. DNA of the CDR3: TGCGCCAGCAGCTTGTTTTCTAGCGGTGGCACAGATACGCAGTATTTT. This gives the protein CASSLFSSGGTDTQYF. This rearrangement joins TRBV5-1 to TRBJ2-3, with 7 bases aligning to TRBD2. The CDR3 runs to 16 residues. The J segment lost 1 base and the V segment lost 1 base, leaving 6 bases of the junction unmatched. Per germline, CDR1 SGHRS and CDR2 YFSETQ.

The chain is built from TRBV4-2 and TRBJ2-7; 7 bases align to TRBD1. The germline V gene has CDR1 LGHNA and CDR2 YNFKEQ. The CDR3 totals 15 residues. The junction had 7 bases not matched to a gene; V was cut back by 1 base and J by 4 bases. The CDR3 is CASSQVKGAHYEQYF. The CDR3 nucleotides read TGTGCCAGCAGCCAAGTCAAGGGGGCGCATTACGAGCAGTACTTC.

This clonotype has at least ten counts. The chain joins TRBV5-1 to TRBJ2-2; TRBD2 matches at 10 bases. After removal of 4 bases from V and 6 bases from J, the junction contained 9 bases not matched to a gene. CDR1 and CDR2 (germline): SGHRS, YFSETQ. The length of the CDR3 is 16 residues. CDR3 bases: TGCGCCAGCAGCACCGCTAGCGGGAGCTTCTCCGGGGAGCTGTTTTTT. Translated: CASSTASGSFSGELFF.

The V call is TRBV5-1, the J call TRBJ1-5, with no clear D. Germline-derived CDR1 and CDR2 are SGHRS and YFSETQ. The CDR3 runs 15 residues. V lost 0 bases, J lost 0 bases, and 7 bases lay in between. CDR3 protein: CASSLVPASNQPQHF. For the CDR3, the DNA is TGCGCCAGCAGCTTGGTACCAGCTAGCAATCAGCCCCAGCATTTT. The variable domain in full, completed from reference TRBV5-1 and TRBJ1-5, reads KAGVTQTPRYLIKTRGQQVTLSCSPISGHRSVSWYQQTPGQGLQFLFEYFSETQRNKGNFPGRFSGRQFSNSRSEMNVSTLELGDSALYLCASSLVPASNQPQHFGDGTRLSIL.